This TCR gamma chain was found in a study of Vδ1+ human thymocytes. Germline-derived CDR1 and CDR2 are VENAVY and YDSYNSRV. CDR3 length equals 14 residues. With V trimmed by 4 bases and J by 0 bases, 6 bases remained unmatched. This clone was found a few times. Its cognate antigen is unknown. General study findings and limits: Thymic TRG and TRD repertoires appeared highly polyclonal. Approximately 20% of thymic delta-chain sequences were Vdelta2, with few Vdelta3, unlike blood Vdelta1+ controls. Bulk repertoire data may be misinterpreted because of unexpected Vdelta2 sequences.

The template was reverse-transcribed extracted RNA. The CDR3 regions were amplified by multiplex PCR from V-gene primers to a constant-region primer. TCRdb reprocessed the multiplex PCR reads using CATT. The sample lists about 36,000 gamma-chain clones; just over 20% were seen once. After alphabeta T cell depletion, CD3+ Vdelta1+ Vdelta2- thymocytes were sorted. Purity of the sorted Vdelta1+ thymocytes ranged from 98% to 99.6%. The chain employs TRGV8 and TRGJ1 or TRGJ2. Sequencing was performed on Vdelta1+ gamma-delta thymocytes from the thymus. Subset of the sample: FACS-sorted CD3+ TCRalphabeta- TCRVdelta1+ TCRVdelta2- thymocytes. The origin of this receptor is a girl under three years old who had congenital heart surgery. CDR3 nucleotide sequence: TGTGCCACCTGGGACCCCCTGAATTATTATAAGAAACTCTTT. Its protein is CATWDPLNYYKKLF.